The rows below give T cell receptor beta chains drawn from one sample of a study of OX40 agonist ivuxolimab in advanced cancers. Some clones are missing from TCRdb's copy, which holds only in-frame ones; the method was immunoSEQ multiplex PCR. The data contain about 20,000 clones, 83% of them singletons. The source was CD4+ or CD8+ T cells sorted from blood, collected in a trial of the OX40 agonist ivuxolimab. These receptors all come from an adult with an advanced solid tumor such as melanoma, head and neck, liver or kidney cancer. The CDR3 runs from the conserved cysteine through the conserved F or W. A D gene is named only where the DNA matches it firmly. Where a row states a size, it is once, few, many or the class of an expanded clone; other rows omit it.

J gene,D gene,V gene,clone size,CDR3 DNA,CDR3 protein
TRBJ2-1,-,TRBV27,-,TGTGCCAGCAGTAGCTCCAATGAGCAGTTCTTC,CASSSSNEQFF
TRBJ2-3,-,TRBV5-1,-,TGCGCCAGCAGGGGAACGACCTTCACAGATACGCAGTATTTT,CASRGTTFTDTQYF
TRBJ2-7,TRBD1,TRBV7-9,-,TGTGCCAGCAGCCCCGGACAGGGGGCCAGCTACGAGCAGTACTTC,CASSPGQGASYEQYF
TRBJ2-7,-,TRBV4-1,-,TGCGCCAGCAGCCAAGATGGGGTCAGCGAGCAGTACTTC,CASSQDGVSEQYF
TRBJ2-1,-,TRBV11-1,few,TGTGCCAGCAGCTCCATCGCGGGCCTCAATGAGCAGTTCTTC,CASSSIAGLNEQFF
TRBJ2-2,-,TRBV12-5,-,TGTGCTAGTGGTTTGTCAGGGGCGGCCGGGGAGCTGTTTTTT,CASGLSGAAGELFF
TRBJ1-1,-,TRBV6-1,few,TGTGCCAGCAGTGAAGCTTACACTGAAGCTTTCTTT,CASSEAYTEAFF
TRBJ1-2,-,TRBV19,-,TGTGCCAGTAGTACCGGAGGAGGAGATGGCTACACCTTC,CASSTGGGDGYTF
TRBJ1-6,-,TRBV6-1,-,TGTGCCAGCAGTGAACGACAGTACTCCTATAATTCACCCCTCCACTTT,CASSERQYSYNSPLHF
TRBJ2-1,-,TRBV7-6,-,TGTGCCAGCAGCTTAGGTGGTACTTTCAATGAGCAGTTCTTC,CASSLGGTFNEQFF
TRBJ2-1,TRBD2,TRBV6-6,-,TGTGCCAGCAGTTCTCCGGGGGGTAGCGGGGAGAATGAGCAGTTCTTC,CASSSPGGSGENEQFF
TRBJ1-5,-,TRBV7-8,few,TGTGCCAGCAGCCCCCCGGGCAGGGGCAATCAGCCCCAGCATTTT,CASSPPGRGNQPQHF
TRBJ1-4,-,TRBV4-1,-,TGCGCCAGCAGTTTCAGACAGAATAATGAAAAACTGTTTTTT,CASSFRQNNEKLFF
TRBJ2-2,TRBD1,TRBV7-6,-,TGTGCCAGCAGCCCGAGGGGACAGGCTAGAAACACCGGGGAGCTGTTTTTT,CASSPRGQARNTGELFF
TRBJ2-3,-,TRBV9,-,TGTGCCAGCAGCCCAAACATAGGTCCGGATACGCAGTATTTT,CASSPNIGPDTQYF
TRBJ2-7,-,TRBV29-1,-,TGCAGCGTAGTTGACGTTGGGGCACCCGCCTACGAGCAGTACTTC,CSVVDVGAPAYEQYF
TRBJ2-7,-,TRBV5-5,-,TGTGCCAGCAGCATGCGCGTCGGCTCAGTGGGCGAGCAGTACTTC,CASSMRVGSVGEQYF
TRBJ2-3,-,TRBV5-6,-,TGTGCCAGCAGCTCCGCACGTTATACGCAGTATTTT,CASSSARYTQYF
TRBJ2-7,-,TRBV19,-,TGTGCCAGTAGTATCCTTGCTGGGGTCCCCTACGAGCAGTACTTC,CASSILAGVPYEQYF
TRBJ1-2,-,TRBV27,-,TGTGCCAGCAGCCCGACAGGAAATGGCTACACCTTC,CASSPTGNGYTF
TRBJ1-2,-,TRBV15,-,TGTGCCACCAGCTCCGGGCGTGGGATGGACGGCTACACCTTC,CATSSGRGMDGYTF
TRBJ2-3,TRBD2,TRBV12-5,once,TGTGCTAGTGGTTTGTTAGCGGGAGGGTTTATAGATACGCAGTATTTT,CASGLLAGGFIDTQYF
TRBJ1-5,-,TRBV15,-,TGTGCCACCAGCAGAGATAGGGGGTTGGAGCCCCAGCATTTT,CATSRDRGLEPQHF